This entry lists 9 T cell receptor beta chains sequenced from one sample in a study of Ad26.COV2.S vaccination and SARS-CoV-2 variants. TCRdb keeps only in-frame clones here, not all; method: immunoSEQ multiplex PCR. The sample shows a few hundred thousand clones, around 87% of them seen only once. The treatment is: over 15 received Ad26.COV2.S at low or high dose, single or two shots; roughly five received placebo; per-sample allocation not given. After the first vaccine or placebo injection, samples were drawn on day 63. The source was peripheral blood, collected in a trial of Ad26.COV2.S vaccine versus placebo. The receptors derive from a person aged 18 to 65 who received the Ad26.COV2.S COVID-19 vaccine or a placebo.

The V gene is TRBV19, the J gene TRBJ1-5; 7 bases align to TRBD1. CDR3 length equals 15 residues. The V gene end was trimmed by 5 bases and the J gene end by 3 bases; junction bases not matched to a gene: 7. Germline-derived CDR1 and CDR2 are LNHDA and SQIVND (reference sequence). The CDR3 protein is CASSRLTGPNQPQHF. The DNA for the CDR3 is TGTGCCAGTAGTCGCCTGACAGGGCCCAATCAGCCCCAGCATTTT.

The genes are TRBV18 and TRBJ2-7, with 11 nucleotides matching TRBD1. The germline CDR1 and CDR2 sequences are KGHSH and LQKENI. The length of the CDR3 is 14 residues. Trimming at V came to 5 bases and at J to 5 bases, leaving 5 bases not matched to a gene. The CDR3 nucleotides read TGTGCCAGCTCAGATCGGACAGGGGGCGACGAGCAGTACTTC. Translating gives CASSDRTGGDEQYF.

The chain combines TRBV19 with TRBJ2-5; TRBD1 matches at 9 bases. Trimming took 5 bases from V and 3 from J; bases not matched to a gene: 7. The germline V gene has CDR1 LNHDA and CDR2 SQIVND (reference sequence). The CDR3 spans 15 residues. The CDR3: CASSSLDRGEETQYF. The DNA for the CDR3 is TGTGCCAGTAGTTCCCTGGACAGGGGAGAAGAGACCCAGTACTTC.

This chain links TRBV11-1 with TRBJ2-7, with 7 bases fitting TRBD1. Germline V gives CDR1 SGHAT, CDR2 FQDESV (reference sequence). CDR3 length equals 12 residues. V was clipped by 5 bases and J by 4 bases; unmatched bases: 2. This CDR3 is CASSADRYEQYF. CDR3 in DNA: TGTGCCAGCAGCGCGGACAGGTACGAGCAGTACTTC.

This clone came up a few times. V and J are TRBV19 and TRBJ1-6, with 7 bases identical to TRBD1. The V segment lost 5 bases and the J segment 9 bases; nucleotides outside the gene matches: 10. Germline CDR1 is LNHDA and CDR2 is SQIVND (reference sequence). CDR3 length: 15 residues. CDR3 sequence reads: CASSGSGTVGSPLHF. The CDR3, as DNA: TGTGCCAGTAGTGGCTCCGGGACAGTGGGTTCACCCCTCCACTTT.

J is TRBJ1-1 and V is TRBV6-2 or TRBV6-3; unclear D gene. The CDR3 runs 16 residues. In germline, CDR1 is MNHEY, CDR2 SVGEGT. The V gene lost 2 bases and the J gene lost 1 base, with 14 bases spanning the gap. CDR3 loop: CASSYPRGVKNTEAFF. DNA of the CDR3: TGTGCCAGCAGTTACCCCCGGGGAGTGAAGAACACTGAAGCTTTCTTT.

The chain is built from TRBV5-8 and TRBJ1-5; D is possibly TRBD1 (6 bases). Germline CDR1 SGHTS, CDR2 YDEGEE. Trimming took 4 bases from V and 11 from J, leaving 13 bases between them. CDR3 length: 12 residues. CDR3 bases: TGTGCCAGCAGCCCGACAGGTGGAGCCCAGCATTTT. The encoded protein is CASSPTGGAQHF.

CDR3 region: CASSEQGSQPQHF. DNA for the CDR3: TGTGCCAGCAGTGAACAGGGGTCACAGCCCCAGCATTTT. This chain uses TRBV2 with TRBJ1-5; perhaps TRBD1 as D (6 bases). The CDR3 length is 13 residues. V was shortened by 2 bases and J by 7 bases, with 9 bases between the two germline ends. Germline loops: CDR1 SNHLY, CDR2 FYNNEI.

The chain carries TRBV7-2 and TRBJ2-5, with D possibly being TRBD2 (6 bases). Trimming left V 1 base short and J 5 bases short, with 17 bases between. The CDR3 sequence is 16 residues long. Germline V gives CDR1 SGHTA, CDR2 FQGNSA. The CDR3 protein is CASSLGILRGRETQYF. CDR3 nucleotide sequence: TGTGCCAGCAGCTTAGGGATCCTACGTGGGAGGGAGACCCAGTACTTC.